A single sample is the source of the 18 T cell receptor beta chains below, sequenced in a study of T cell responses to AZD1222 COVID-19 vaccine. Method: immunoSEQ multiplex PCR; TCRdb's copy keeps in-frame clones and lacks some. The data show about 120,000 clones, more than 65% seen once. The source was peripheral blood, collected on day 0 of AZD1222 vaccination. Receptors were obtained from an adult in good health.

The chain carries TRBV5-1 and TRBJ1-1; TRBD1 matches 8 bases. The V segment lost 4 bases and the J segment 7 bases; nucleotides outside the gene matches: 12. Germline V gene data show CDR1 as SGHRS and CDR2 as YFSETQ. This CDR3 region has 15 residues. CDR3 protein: CASSPASGGNYEAFF. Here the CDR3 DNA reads TGCGCCAGCAGCCCCGCTTCAGGGGGCAATTATGAAGCTTTCTTT.

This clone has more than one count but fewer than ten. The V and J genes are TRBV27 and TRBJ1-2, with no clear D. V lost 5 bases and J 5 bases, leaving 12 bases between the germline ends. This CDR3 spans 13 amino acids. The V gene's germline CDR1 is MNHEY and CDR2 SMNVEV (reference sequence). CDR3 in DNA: TGTGCCAGCAGTCCTCGGTCCCCATATGGCTACACCTTC. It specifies CASSPRSPYGYTF.

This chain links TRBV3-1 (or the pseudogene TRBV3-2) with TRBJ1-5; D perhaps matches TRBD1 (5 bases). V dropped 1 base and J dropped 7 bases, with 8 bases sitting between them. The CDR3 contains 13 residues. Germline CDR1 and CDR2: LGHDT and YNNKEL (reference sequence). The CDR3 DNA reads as TGTGCCAGCAGCCAAGCTGGGGGACAGCCCCAGCATTTT. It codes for CASSQAGGQPQHF.

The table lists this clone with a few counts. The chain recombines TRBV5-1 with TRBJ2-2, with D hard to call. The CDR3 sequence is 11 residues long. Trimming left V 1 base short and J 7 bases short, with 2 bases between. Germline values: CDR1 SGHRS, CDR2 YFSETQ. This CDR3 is CASSLSGELFF. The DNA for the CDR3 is TGCGCCAGCAGCTTGAGCGGGGAGCTGTTTTTT.

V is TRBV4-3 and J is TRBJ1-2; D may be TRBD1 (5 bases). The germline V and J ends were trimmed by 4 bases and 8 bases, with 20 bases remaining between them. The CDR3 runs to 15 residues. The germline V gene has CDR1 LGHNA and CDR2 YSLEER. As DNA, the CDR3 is TGCGCCAGCAGCCCAACCACAGGAGGGGCGCGAGGCTACACCTTC. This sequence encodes CASSPTTGGARGYTF.

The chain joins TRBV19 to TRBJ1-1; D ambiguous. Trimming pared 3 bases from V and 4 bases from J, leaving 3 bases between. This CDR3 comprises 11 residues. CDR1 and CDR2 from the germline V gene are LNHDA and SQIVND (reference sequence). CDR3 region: CASSMRTEAFF. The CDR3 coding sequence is TGTGCCAGTAGTATGCGCACTGAAGCTTTCTTT.

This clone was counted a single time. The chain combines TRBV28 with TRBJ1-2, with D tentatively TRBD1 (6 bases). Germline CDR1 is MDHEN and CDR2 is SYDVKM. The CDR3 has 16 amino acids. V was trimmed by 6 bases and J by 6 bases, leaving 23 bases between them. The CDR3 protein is CASSLGGGGWVDGYTF. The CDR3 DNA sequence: TGTGCCAGCAGCCTTGGCGGGGGCGGGTGGGTCGATGGCTACACCTTC.

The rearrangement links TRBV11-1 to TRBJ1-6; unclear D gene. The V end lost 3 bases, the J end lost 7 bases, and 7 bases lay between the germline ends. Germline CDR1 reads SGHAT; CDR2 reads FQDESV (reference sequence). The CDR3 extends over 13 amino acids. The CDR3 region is CASSFSPNSPLHF. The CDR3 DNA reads TGTGCCAGCAGCTTCTCCCCCAATTCACCCCTCCACTTT.

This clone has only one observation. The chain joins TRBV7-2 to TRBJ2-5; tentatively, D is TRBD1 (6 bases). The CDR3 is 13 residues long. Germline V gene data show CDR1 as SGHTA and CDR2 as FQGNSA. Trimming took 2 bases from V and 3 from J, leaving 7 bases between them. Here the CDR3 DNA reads TGTGCCAGCAGCTTACAGGGGAAAGAGACCCAGTACTTC. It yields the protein CASSLQGKETQYF.

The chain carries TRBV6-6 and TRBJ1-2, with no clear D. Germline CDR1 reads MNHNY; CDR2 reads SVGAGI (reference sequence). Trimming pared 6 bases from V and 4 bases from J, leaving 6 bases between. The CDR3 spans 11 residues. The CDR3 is CASSEGYGYTF. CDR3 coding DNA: TGTGCCAGCAGCGAGGGCTATGGCTACACCTTC.

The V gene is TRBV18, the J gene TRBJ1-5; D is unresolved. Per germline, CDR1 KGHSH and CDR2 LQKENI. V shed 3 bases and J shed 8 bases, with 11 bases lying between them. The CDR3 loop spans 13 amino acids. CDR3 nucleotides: TGTGCCAGCTCACCGGAAAAAGAGGAGCCCCAGCATTTT. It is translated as CASSPEKEEPQHF.

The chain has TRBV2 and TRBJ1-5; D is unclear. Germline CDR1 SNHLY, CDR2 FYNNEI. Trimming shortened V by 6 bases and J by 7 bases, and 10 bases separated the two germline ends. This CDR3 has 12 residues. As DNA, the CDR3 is TGTGCCAGCAGCTCTGTCCGGCAGCCCCAGCATTTT. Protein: CASSSVRQPQHF. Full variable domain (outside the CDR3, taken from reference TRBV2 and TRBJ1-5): EPEVTQTPSHQVTQMGQEVILRCVPISNHLYFYWYRQILGQKVEFLVSFYNNEISEKSEIFDDQFSVERPDGSNFTLKIRSTKLEDSAMYFCASSSVRQPQHFGDGTRLSIL.

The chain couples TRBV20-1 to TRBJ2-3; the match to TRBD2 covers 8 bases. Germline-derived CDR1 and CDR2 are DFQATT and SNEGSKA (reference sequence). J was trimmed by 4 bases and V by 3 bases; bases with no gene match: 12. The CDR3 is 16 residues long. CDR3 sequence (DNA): TGCAGTGCTAGTCGGCCCGGGAGGGCCCGGGCAGATACGCAGTATTTT. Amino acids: CSASRPGRARADTQYF.

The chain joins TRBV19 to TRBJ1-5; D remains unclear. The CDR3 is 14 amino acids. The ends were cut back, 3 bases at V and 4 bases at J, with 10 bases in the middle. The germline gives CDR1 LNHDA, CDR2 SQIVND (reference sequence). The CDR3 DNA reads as TGTGCCAGTAGTATGGGGAGAGATAATCAGCCCCAGCATTTT. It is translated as CASSMGRDNQPQHF.

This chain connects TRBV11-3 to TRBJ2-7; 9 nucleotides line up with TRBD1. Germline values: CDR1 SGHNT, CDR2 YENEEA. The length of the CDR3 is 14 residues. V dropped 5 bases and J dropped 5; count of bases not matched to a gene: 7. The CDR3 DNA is TGTGCCAGCAGCCCGGGGACAGGGAGACACGAGCAGTACTTC. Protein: CASSPGTGRHEQYF.

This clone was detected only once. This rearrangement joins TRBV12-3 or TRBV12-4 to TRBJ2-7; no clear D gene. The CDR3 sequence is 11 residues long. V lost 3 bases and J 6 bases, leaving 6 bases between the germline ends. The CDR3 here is CASSFFGEQYF. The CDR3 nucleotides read TGTGCCAGCAGTTTTTTCGGCGAGCAGTACTTC.

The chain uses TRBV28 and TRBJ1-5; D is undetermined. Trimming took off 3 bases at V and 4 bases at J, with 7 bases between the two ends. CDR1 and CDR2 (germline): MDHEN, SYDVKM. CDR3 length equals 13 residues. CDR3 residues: CASSLGRNQPQHF. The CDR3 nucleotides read TGTGCCAGCAGTTTGGGAAGGAATCAGCCCCAGCATTTT.

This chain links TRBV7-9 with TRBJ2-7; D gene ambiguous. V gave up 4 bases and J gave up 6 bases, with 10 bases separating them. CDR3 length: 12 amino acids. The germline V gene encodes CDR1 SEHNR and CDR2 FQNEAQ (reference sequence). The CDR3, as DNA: TGTGCCAGCAGCTCTATGTCGGGCGAGCAGTACTTC. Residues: CASSSMSGEQYF. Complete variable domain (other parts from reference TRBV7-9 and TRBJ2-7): DTGVSQNPRHKITKRGQNVTFRCDPISEHNRLYWYRQTLGQGPEFLTYFQNEAQLEKSRLLSDRFSAERPKGSFSTLEIQRTEQGDSAMYLCASSSMSGEQYFGPGTRLTVT.